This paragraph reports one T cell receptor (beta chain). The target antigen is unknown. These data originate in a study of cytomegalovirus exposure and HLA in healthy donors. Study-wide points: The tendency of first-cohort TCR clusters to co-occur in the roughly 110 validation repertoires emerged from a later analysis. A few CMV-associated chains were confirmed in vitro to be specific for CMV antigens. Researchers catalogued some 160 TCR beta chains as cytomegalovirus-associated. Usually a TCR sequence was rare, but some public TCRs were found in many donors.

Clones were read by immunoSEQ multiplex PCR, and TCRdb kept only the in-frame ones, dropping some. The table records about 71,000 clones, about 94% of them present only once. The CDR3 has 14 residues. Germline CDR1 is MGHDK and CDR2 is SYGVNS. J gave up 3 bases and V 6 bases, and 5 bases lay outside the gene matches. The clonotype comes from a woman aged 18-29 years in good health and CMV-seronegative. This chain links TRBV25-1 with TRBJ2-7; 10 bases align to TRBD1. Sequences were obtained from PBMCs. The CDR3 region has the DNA TGTGCCAGCAGCGCCGGGACAGGGGACTACGAGCAGTACTTC. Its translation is CASSAGTGDYEQYF.